A single sample is the source of the 25 T cell receptor beta chains below, sequenced in a study of cytomegalovirus exposure and HLA in healthy donors. Primers included in the PCR were 60 Vbeta and 13 Jbeta primers. Some clones are missing from TCRdb's copy, which holds only in-frame ones; the method was immunoSEQ multiplex PCR. The profile shows tens of thousands of clones, 75% to 90% of them singletons. The sequencing sample was made of PBMCs. The receptors originated from a human donor in good health.

V usage is TRBV5-1 and J usage is TRBJ1-2; D is undetermined. Trimming pared 4 bases from V and 1 base from J, leaving 8 bases between. The CDR3 is 13 residues long. Germline V gives CDR1 SGHRS, CDR2 YFSETQ. CDR3 protein: CASSDQVNYGYTF. The CDR3 DNA sequence: TGCGCCAGCAGCGACCAGGTTAACTATGGCTACACCTTC. Together with reference TRBV5-1 and TRBJ1-2, the CDR3 gives the full variable domain: KAGVTQTPRYLIKTRGQQVTLSCSPISGHRSVSWYQQTPGQGLQFLFEYFSETQRNKGNFPGRFSGRQFSNSRSEMNVSTLELGDSALYLCASSDQVNYGYTFGSGTRLTVV.

This CDR3 is CASKVIGVGNTIYF. CDR3 DNA: TGTGCCTCGAAGGTTATCGGGGTAGGAAACACCATATATTTT. This rearrangement joins TRBV6-1 to TRBJ1-3; no definite D call. Germline loops: CDR1 MNHNS, CDR2 SASEGT. The CDR3 contains 14 residues. Trimming left V 11 bases short and J 4 bases short, with 18 bases between.

V usage is TRBV2 and J usage is TRBJ2-3; TRBD2 aligns across 8 bases. This CDR3 spans 13 amino acids. V was clipped by 4 bases and J by 6 bases; unmatched bases: 3. From germline, CDR1 is SNHLY and CDR2 FYNNEI. This CDR3 is CASSGRGGDTQYF. CDR3 DNA sequence: TGTGCCAGCAGTGGACGGGGGGGGGATACGCAGTATTTT.

This CDR3 is CASSVDGDRGGFGAFF. The CDR3 nucleotides are TGTGCCAGCAGCGTAGACGGGGACAGGGGGGGATTTGGCGCTTTCTTT. The chain recombines TRBV9 with TRBJ1-1; TRBD1 agrees at 11 bases. Germline V gene sequence: CDR1 SGDLS, CDR2 YYNGEE. With 0 bases clipped from V and 11 bases from J, the junction kept 12 bases outside the gene matches. The CDR3 spans 16 residues.

This clone is a singleton in its sample. This rearrangement joins TRBV5-4 to TRBJ2-5, with 10 positions matching TRBD1. This CDR3 spans 17 amino acids. Germline V CDR1 and CDR2: SGHNT, YYREEE (reference sequence). Germline trimming cut 4 bases from V and 4 bases from J; bases unmatched to any gene: 13. CDR3 in amino acids: CASSPGQGVGFGETQYF. DNA for the CDR3: TGTGCCAGCAGCCCTGGACAGGGGGTAGGGTTTGGAGAGACCCAGTACTTC. Using reference TRBV5-4 and TRBJ2-5 for the parts outside the CDR3, the full variable domain is ETGVTQSPTHLIKTRGQQVTLRCSSQSGHNTVSWYQQALGQGPQFIFQYYREEENGRGNFPPRFSGLQFPNYSSELNVNALELDDSALYLCASSPGQGVGFGETQYFGPGTRLLVL.

This sequence joins TRBV11-1 and TRBJ2-5, with TRBD2 matching over 9 bases. Per germline, CDR1 SGHAT and CDR2 FQDESV (reference sequence). This CDR3 contains 15 residues. V lost 1 base and J lost 2; bases outside the gene matches: 2. For the CDR3, the DNA is TGTGCCAGCAGCTTAGTTAGCGGGGGTCAAGAGACCCAGTACTTC. It yields the protein CASSLVSGGQETQYF.

This chain connects TRBV28 to TRBJ1-1; TRBD1 matches at 7 bases. CDR1 is MDHEN and CDR2 is SYDVKM in the germline V gene. This CDR3 contains 14 residues. V shed 4 bases and J 4 bases; nucleotides not matched to a gene: 6. This chain's CDR3 is CASSYRGGITEAFF. For the CDR3, the DNA is TGTGCCAGCAGTTACAGGGGTGGGATCACTGAAGCTTTCTTT.

The V gene is TRBV19, the J gene TRBJ2-1, with 8 bases fitting TRBD2. V lost 5 bases, J lost 8 bases, and 8 bases stayed unmatched. Germline V gene sequence: CDR1 LNHDA, CDR2 SQIVND (reference sequence). The CDR3 is 14 amino acids. CDR3 nucleotides: TGTGCCAGTAGTCGGGGGGGGCGGCATCATGAGCAGTTCTTC. This encodes CASSRGGRHHEQFF. The full variable domain, with the rest looked up from reference TRBV19 and TRBJ2-1, is DGGITQSPKYLFRKEGQNVTLSCEQNLNHDAMYWYRQDPGQGLRLIYYSQIVNDFQKGDIAEGYSVSREKKESFPLTVTSAQKNPTAFYLCASSRGGRHHEQFFGPGTRLTVL.

The chain employs TRBV10-3 and TRBJ2-7, with a tentative D call TRBD1 (6 bases). The CDR3 is 12 residues long. The germline V gene encodes CDR1 ENHRY and CDR2 SYGVKD. The V end was cut by 3 bases, the J end by 7 bases, with 10 bases between. The CDR3 coding sequence is TGTGCCATCAGTGAAAGGGGGTGGGAGCAGTACTTC. It yields the protein CAISERGWEQYF.

J is TRBJ2-5 and V is TRBV4-2; maybe TRBD2 (7 bases). There are 18 residues in the CDR3. Germline values: CDR1 LGHNA, CDR2 YNFKEQ. The V end lost 1 base, the J end lost 1 base, and 19 bases lay between the germline ends. CDR3 nucleotide sequence: TGTGCCAGCAGCCAAGTCGGAGGTCGCGCGGGGGCCCAAGAGACCCAGTACTTC. Protein sequence: CASSQVGGRAGAQETQYF.

This chain links TRBV27 with TRBJ2-5; 8 bases line up with TRBD2. This CDR3 is 16 amino acids long. In germline, CDR1 is MNHEY, CDR2 SMNVEV (reference sequence). Trimming cost V 2 bases and J 4 bases; bases outside gene matches: 9. As DNA, the CDR3 is TGTGCCAGCAGTTTAGGCGGGACTAGGGGCCGAGAGACCCAGTACTTC. The encoded protein is CASSLGGTRGRETQYF.

J is TRBJ1-5 and V is TRBV2; D possibly corresponds to TRBD1 (6 bases). V was trimmed by 6 bases and J by 3 bases, leaving 15 bases between them. CDR3 length: 15 residues. Germline CDR1 reads SNHLY; CDR2 reads FYNNEI. The CDR3 region has the DNA TGTGCCAGCAGGAACAGGGAGGGATACAATCAGCCCCAGCATTTT. This translates into CASRNREGYNQPQHF.

The chain combines TRBV19 with TRBJ2-5; D is perhaps TRBD2 (5 bases). The CDR3 totals 15 residues. V lost 6 bases, J lost 5 bases, and 19 bases lay in between. CDR1 is LNHDA and CDR2 is SQIVND in the germline V gene (reference sequence). CDR3 sequence: CASSHGRSGRETQYF. The CDR3 DNA reads as TGTGCCAGTAGCCATGGACGCAGCGGAAGGGAGACCCAGTACTTC.

The chain links TRBV10-1 to TRBJ2-7; 7 bases are a match to TRBD1. The CDR3 loop spans 16 amino acids. V gave up 2 bases and J gave up 3 bases; unmatched junction bases: 10. Germline V gives CDR1 WNHNN, CDR2 SYGVQD (reference sequence). The CDR3 reads CASSEDPGQSFYEQYF. CDR3 sequence (DNA): TGCGCCAGCAGTGAGGACCCGGGACAGTCCTTCTACGAGCAGTACTTC.

The chain is built from TRBV27 and TRBJ2-2, with unresolved D. CDR1 and CDR2 from the germline V gene are MNHEY and SMNVEV (reference sequence). The CDR3 is 12 residues long. Trimming took off 6 bases at V and 3 bases at J, with 5 bases between the two ends. The CDR3: CASRRYTGELFF. The CDR3 nucleotides read TGTGCCAGCAGACGGTACACCGGGGAGCTGTTTTTT.

This chain connects TRBV4-1 to TRBJ2-5; D gene unclear. The V and J ends lost 1 base and 1 base respectively, with 7 bases between them. The length of the CDR3 is 14 residues. Looked up from germline, CDR1 is MGHRA and CDR2 is YSYEKL. The CDR3 sequence is CASSQGNTQETQYF. CDR3 DNA sequence: TGCGCCAGCAGCCAAGGCAACACCCAAGAGACCCAGTACTTC.

This chain joins TRBV7-3 and TRBJ1-1; D might be TRBD1 (6 bases). V lost 1 base and J 4 bases, leaving 19 bases between the germline ends. The CDR3 length is 17 residues. In germline, CDR1 is SGHTA, CDR2 FQGTGA. CDR3 sequence: CASSLNGGRRTTTEAFF. The CDR3 region has the DNA TGTGCCAGCAGCTTAAACGGGGGGCGCCGAACGACCACTGAAGCTTTCTTT.

V usage is TRBV19 and J usage is TRBJ1-5; 7 nucleotides agree with TRBD1. With 6 bases clipped from V and 3 bases from J, the junction kept 8 bases outside the gene matches. The CDR3 has 15 amino acids. CDR1 LNHDA and CDR2 SQIVND come from the germline V gene (reference sequence). Here the CDR3 DNA reads TGTGCCAGTAGCGGGACAGATGCTAACAATCAGCCCCAGCATTTT. Translation: CASSGTDANNQPQHF.

V and J are TRBV7-2 and TRBJ2-7, with D possibly being TRBD2 (6 bases). The CDR3 is 14 amino acids. V was trimmed by 0 bases and J by 5 bases, leaving 11 bases between them. CDR1 is SGHTA, CDR2 FQGNSA, per germline. CDR3 sequence: CASSLAGGVDEQYF. DNA of the CDR3: TGTGCCAGCAGCTTAGCGGGGGGTGTCGACGAGCAGTACTTC.

The rearrangement joins TRBV29-1 to TRBJ1-1; 9 nucleotides match TRBD1. The V gene end was trimmed by 6 bases and the J gene end by 2 bases; junction bases not matched to a gene: 7. Germline CDR1 reads SQVTM; CDR2 reads ANQGSEA. CDR3 length equals 14 residues. The CDR3 DNA is TGCAGCGTCCCGGGACAGGGCACTAACACTGAAGCTTTCTTT. It codes for CSVPGQGTNTEAFF.

The genes are TRBV18 and TRBJ1-5; 10 nucleotides match TRBD1. The CDR3 spans 15 residues. Germline CDR1 and CDR2: KGHSH and LQKENI. V lost 4 bases and J lost 5; bases outside the gene matches: 5. CDR3 residues: CASSLRTGGYQPQHF. The CDR3 DNA reads as TGTGCCAGCTCACTCAGGACAGGGGGGTATCAGCCCCAGCATTTT.

The gene calls are TRBV19 and TRBJ2-1; D may be TRBD1 (6 bases). The CDR3 is 13 amino acids. The germline V gene has CDR1 LNHDA and CDR2 SQIVND (reference sequence). Trimming removed 3 bases at V and 9 bases at J, with 12 bases between. CDR3 in DNA: TGTGCCAGTAGTATCGGGCTAGGGGGTGAGCAGTTCTTC. Translation gives CASSIGLGGEQFF.

The chain joins TRBV6-5 to TRBJ1-1; perhaps TRBD1 as D (6 bases). V lost 6 bases and J 6 bases, leaving 20 bases between the germline ends. The CDR3 sequence is 15 residues long. Per the germline V gene, CDR1 is MNHEY and CDR2 is SVGAGI. CDR3 sequence: CASRKRQVFPSEAFF. The DNA for the CDR3 is TGTGCCAGCAGAAAAAGACAGGTTTTCCCCTCTGAAGCTTTCTTT.

The chain recombines TRBV19 with TRBJ2-7, with 10 bases fitting TRBD1. Germline V CDR1 and CDR2: LNHDA, SQIVND (reference sequence). CDR3 length: 16 residues. Germline trimming cut 3 bases from V and 0 bases from J; bases unmatched to any gene: 5. The chain's CDR3 is CASSIWGQGTSYEQYF. The CDR3 DNA follows: TGTGCCAGTAGTATTTGGGGACAGGGGACCTCCTACGAGCAGTACTTC.

The V and J genes are TRBV7-6 and TRBJ2-7, with 9 bases fitting TRBD1. Per germline, CDR1 SGHVS and CDR2 FNYEAQ. The CDR3 sequence is 14 residues long. V lost 6 bases, J lost 1 base, and 4 bases stayed unmatched. CDR3 residues: CASSFGTGSYEQYF. The CDR3 coding sequence is TGTGCCAGCAGTTTTGGGACAGGGTCCTACGAGCAGTACTTC.